The present T cell receptor (beta chain) was sequenced within a study of human T cells and chemical hapten exposure. TCRdb re-called the RACE reads through MiXCR, storing one row per CDR3 protein. The sample shows some 340,000 distinct CDR3 sequences, around 7% of them seen only once. Time point meaning: patch test 1, 2 weeks after DPC sensitization. Treatment given: therapeutic diphenylcyclopropenone sensitization with weekly scalp DPC. This receptor was identified in a woman younger than 30 with alopecia areata. Some clones in this sample may be carry-over from other donors' samples. Specimen: whole blood, collected in connection with sensitization to the hapten diphenylcyclopropenone (DPC).

DNA of the CDR3: TGTGCCAGCAGCGCACAACTAACAGATTCAGGGGAGCTGTTTTTT. Encoded protein: CASSAQLTDSGELFF. The genes are TRBV9 and TRBJ2-2; no definite D call. V dropped 3 bases and J dropped 8 bases, with 17 bases sitting between them. The CDR3 runs 15 residues. In germline, CDR1 is SGDLS, CDR2 YYNGEE.